The 14 T cell receptor beta chains listed next were all sequenced from one sample in a study of T cell changes during pregnancy in multiple sclerosis (dated by TCRdb to between 2019 and 2020). Receptor amplification or capture employed the immunoSEQ multiplex PCR assay. TCRdb stores this immuneACCESS table with in-frame sequences only. Part of the clones is absent; in the studies checked, under half of the shortfall reflects unresolved V genes, and no reason is known for the rest. Present in this sample are about 29,000 clones, roughly 90% of which were seen just once. Together, the top ten hold around 6.8% of the sample. The material sequenced was CD8+ T cells from peripheral blood mononuclear cells, taken after pregnancy. The receptors originated from a female donor with multiple sclerosis, enrolled in a pregnancy study.

The rearrangement joins TRBV4-3 to TRBJ1-1; 9 bases agree with TRBD1. After removal of 7 bases from V and 1 base from J, the junction contained 4 bases not matched to a gene. Germline lookup yields CDR1 LGHNA and CDR2 YSLEER. CDR3 length equals 14 residues. CDR3 region: CASTWDRANTEAFF. Written as DNA, the CDR3 is TGCGCCAGCACCTGGGACAGGGCGAACACTGAAGCTTTCTTT.

This sequence joins TRBV7-2 and TRBJ1-1, with D unclear. This CDR3 has 17 residues. The germline V gene has CDR1 SGHTA and CDR2 FQGNSA. V was pared by 5 bases and J by 1 base, with 20 bases between. This CDR3 reads CASSPAVPGWPNTEAFF. As DNA, the CDR3 is TGTGCCAGCAGCCCAGCGGTACCGGGTTGGCCGAACACTGAAGCTTTCTTT.

V gene TRBV19 combines with J gene TRBJ2-5; 12 nucleotides agree with TRBD2. The V segment lost 6 bases and the J segment 2 bases; nucleotides outside the gene matches: 7. The CDR3 length is 16 residues. Germline V lookup: CDR1 LNHDA, CDR2 SQIVND (reference sequence). CDR3 in amino acids: CASRIIGTSGQETQYF. CDR3 DNA: TGTGCCAGTAGGATCATTGGGACTAGCGGGCAAGAGACCCAGTACTTC.

This chain uses TRBV30 with TRBJ2-1; no reliable D call. V lost 1 base to trimming and J lost 2 bases, with 6 bases between them. Germline lookup yields CDR1 GTSNPN and CDR2 SVGIG (reference sequence). The CDR3 loop spans 13 amino acids. The CDR3 DNA is TGTGCCTGGAGTGACATCACCTACAATGAGCAGTTCTTC. Its translation: CAWSDITYNEQFF. The full variable domain, its missing parts supplied by reference TRBV30 and TRBJ2-1, is SQTIHQWPATLVQPVGSPLSLECTVEGTSNPNLYWYRQAAGRGLQLLFYSVGIGQISSEVPQNLSASRPQDRQFILSSKKLLLSDSGFYLCAWSDITYNEQFFGPGTRLTVL.

The chain combines TRBV4-3 with TRBJ2-1; unclear D gene. V lost 0 bases to trimming and J lost 7 bases, with 7 bases between them. CDR1 and CDR2 (germline): LGHNA, YSLEER. This CDR3 is 13 amino acids long. CDR3: CASSQDVRNEQFF. The CDR3 DNA reads as TGCGCCAGCAGCCAAGATGTACGGAATGAGCAGTTCTTC.

The rearrangement links TRBV6-1 to TRBJ1-1; weak D call: TRBD1 (6 bases). This CDR3 is 15 amino acids long. CDR1 and CDR2 (germline): MNHNS, SASEGT. The ends were cut back, 0 bases at V and 4 bases at J, with 12 bases in the middle. CDR3 region: CASSEANREFTEAFF. Written as DNA, the CDR3 is TGTGCCAGCAGTGAAGCAAACAGGGAATTCACTGAAGCTTTCTTT.

This rearrangement joins TRBV21-1 to TRBJ1-4. TRBV21-1 is classified as a pseudogene. This CDR3 has 16 amino acids. For the CDR3, the DNA is TGTGCCAGCAGCTCCCCGCCAGGGAGGGGAAATGAAAAACTGTTTTTT. This sequence encodes CASSSPPGRGNEKLFF.

This sequence joins TRBV6-5 and TRBJ2-1; 8 bases align to TRBD2. CDR3 length: 14 amino acids. With 6 bases clipped from V and 9 bases from J, the junction kept 10 bases outside the gene matches. Germline assignment: CDR1 MNHEY and CDR2 SVGAGI. The CDR3 here is CASSPGLGRGEQFF. As DNA, the CDR3 is TGTGCCAGCAGCCCGGGACTAGGGAGGGGTGAGCAGTTCTTC.

The rearrangement joins TRBV7-9 to TRBJ2-2, with 9 positions matching TRBD2. V was clipped by 6 bases and J by 6 bases; unmatched bases: 11. Germline V lookup: CDR1 SEHNR, CDR2 FQNEAQ (reference sequence). The CDR3 spans 16 residues. The CDR3 DNA follows: TGTGCCAGCAGTCCTCCCGGGACTAGCTCCTCCGGGGAGCTGTTTTTT. This codes for CASSPPGTSSSGELFF.

This sequence joins TRBV5-4 and TRBJ2-7; D call uncertain. The CDR3 length is 12 residues. CDR1 is SGHNT, CDR2 YYREEE, per germline (reference sequence). V lost 4 bases and J 5 bases, leaving 10 bases between the germline ends. The CDR3: CASSLVTDEQYF. The DNA for the CDR3 is TGTGCCAGCAGCCTGGTCACGGACGAGCAGTACTTC.

The rearrangement links TRBV4-2 to TRBJ2-7, with TRBD2 identical over 11 bases. This CDR3 has 15 amino acids. CDR1 and CDR2 from the germline V gene are LGHNA and YNFKEQ. Germline trimming cut 4 bases from V and 2 bases from J; bases unmatched to any gene: 4. CDR3 DNA sequence: TGTGCCAGCAGCCCGGGACTAGCGGATACCTACGAGCAGTACTTC. It codes for CASSPGLADTYEQYF.

This sequence joins TRBV2 and TRBJ2-3, with TRBD2 as a possible D gene (6 bases). The CDR3 sequence is 15 residues long. V was shortened by 10 bases and J by 2 bases, with 19 bases between the two germline ends. CDR1 is SNHLY, CDR2 FYNNEI, per germline. The CDR3 DNA reads as TGTGCCACCCTCTTCCGGGACTCCCTCACAGATACGCAGTATTTT. This gives the protein CATLFRDSLTDTQYF.

This clone is a singleton in its sample. V is TRBV7-9 and J is TRBJ2-1; 10 nucleotides align to TRBD2. The V gene's germline CDR1 is SEHNR and CDR2 FQNEAQ (reference sequence). The CDR3 is 16 amino acids. The ends lost 7 bases at V and 7 bases at J; junction bases unmatched: 13. The CDR3 DNA sequence: TGTGCCAGCACCCCATGGACTAGCGGATTGGATAATGAGCAGTTCTTC. Amino acids: CASTPWTSGLDNEQFF.

This clone has a single count. V gene TRBV7-2 combines with J gene TRBJ2-7; weak D call: TRBD2 (5 bases). Trimming left V 2 bases short and J 7 bases short, with 12 bases between. From germline, CDR1 is SGHTA and CDR2 FQGNSA. This CDR3 comprises 13 residues. The CDR3 bases are TGTGCCAGCAGCTTAATGTTGTCGGGGGAGCAGTACTTC. This sequence encodes CASSLMLSGEQYF.